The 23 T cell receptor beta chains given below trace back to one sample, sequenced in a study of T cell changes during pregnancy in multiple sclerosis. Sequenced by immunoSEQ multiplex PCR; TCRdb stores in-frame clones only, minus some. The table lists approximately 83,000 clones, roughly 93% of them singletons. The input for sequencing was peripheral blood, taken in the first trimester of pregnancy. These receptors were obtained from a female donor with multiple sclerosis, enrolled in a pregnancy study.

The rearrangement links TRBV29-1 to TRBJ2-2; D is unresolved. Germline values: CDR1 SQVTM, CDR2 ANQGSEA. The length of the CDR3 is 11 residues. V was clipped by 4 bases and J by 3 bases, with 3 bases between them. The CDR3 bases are TGCAGCGTTGCCGACACCGGGGAGCTGTTTTTT. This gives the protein CSVADTGELFF.

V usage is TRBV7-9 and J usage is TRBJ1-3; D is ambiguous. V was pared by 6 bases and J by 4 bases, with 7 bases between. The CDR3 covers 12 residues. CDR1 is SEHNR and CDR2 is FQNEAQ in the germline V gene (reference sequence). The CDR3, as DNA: TGTGCCAGCAGACCGGGGGGAAACACCATATATTTT. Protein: CASRPGGNTIYF.

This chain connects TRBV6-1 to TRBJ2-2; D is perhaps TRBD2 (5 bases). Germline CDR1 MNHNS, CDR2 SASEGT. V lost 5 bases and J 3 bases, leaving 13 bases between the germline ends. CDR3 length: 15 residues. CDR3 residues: CASSPRGRDTGELFF. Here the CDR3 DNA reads TGTGCCAGCAGTCCCCGGGGTAGGGACACCGGGGAGCTGTTTTTT.

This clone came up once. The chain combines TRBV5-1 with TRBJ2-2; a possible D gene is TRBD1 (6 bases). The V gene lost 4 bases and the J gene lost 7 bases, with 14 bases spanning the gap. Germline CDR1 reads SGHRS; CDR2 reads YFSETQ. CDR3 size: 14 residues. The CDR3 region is CASSRDRPNGELFF. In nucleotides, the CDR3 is TGCGCCAGCAGCCGTGACAGGCCCAACGGGGAGCTGTTTTTT.

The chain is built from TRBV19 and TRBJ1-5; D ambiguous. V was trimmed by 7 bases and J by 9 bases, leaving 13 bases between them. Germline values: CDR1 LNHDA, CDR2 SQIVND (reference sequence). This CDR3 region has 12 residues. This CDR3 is CASKIVERPQHF. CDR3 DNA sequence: TGTGCCAGTAAGATCGTGGAGCGGCCCCAGCATTTT.

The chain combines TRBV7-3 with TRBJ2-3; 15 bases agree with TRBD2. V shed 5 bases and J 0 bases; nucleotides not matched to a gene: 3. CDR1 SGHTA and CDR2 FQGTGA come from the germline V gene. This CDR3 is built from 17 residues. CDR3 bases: TGTGCCAGCAGCCTGGGACTAGCGGGGGGAAGCACAGATACGCAGTATTTT. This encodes CASSLGLAGGSTDTQYF.

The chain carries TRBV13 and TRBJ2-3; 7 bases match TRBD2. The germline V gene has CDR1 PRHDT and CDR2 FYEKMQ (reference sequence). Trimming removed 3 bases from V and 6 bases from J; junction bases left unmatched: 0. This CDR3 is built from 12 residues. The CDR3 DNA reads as TGTGCCAGCAGCTTCGGGGGGGATACGCAGTATTTT. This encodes CASSFGGDTQYF. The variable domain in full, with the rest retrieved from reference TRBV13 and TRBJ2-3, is AAGVIQSPRHLIKEKRETATLKCYPIPRHDTVYWYQQGPGQDPQFLISFYEKMQSDKGSIPDRFSAQQFSDYHSELNMSSLELGDSALYFCASSFGGDTQYFGPGTRLTVL.

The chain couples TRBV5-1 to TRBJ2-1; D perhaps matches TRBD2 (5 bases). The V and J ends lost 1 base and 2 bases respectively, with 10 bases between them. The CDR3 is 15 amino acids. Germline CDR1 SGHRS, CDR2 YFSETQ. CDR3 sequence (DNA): TGCGCCAGCAGCTTGAGTAGCGCGCCCTACAATGAGCAGTTCTTC. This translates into CASSLSSAPYNEQFF. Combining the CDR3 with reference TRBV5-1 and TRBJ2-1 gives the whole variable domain KAGVTQTPRYLIKTRGQQVTLSCSPISGHRSVSWYQQTPGQGLQFLFEYFSETQRNKGNFPGRFSGRQFSNSRSEMNVSTLELGDSALYLCASSLSSAPYNEQFFGPGTRLTVL.

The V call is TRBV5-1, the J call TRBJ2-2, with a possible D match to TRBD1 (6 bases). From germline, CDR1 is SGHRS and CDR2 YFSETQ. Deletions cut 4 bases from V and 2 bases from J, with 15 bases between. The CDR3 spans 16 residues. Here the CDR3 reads CASSETGLGNTGELFF. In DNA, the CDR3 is TGCGCCAGCAGCGAAACAGGGTTGGGTAACACCGGGGAGCTGTTTTTT.

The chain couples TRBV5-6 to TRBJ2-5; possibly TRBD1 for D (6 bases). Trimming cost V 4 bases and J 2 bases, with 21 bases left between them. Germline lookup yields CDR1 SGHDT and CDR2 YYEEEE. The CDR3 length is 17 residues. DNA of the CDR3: TGTGCCAGCAGCATGGGCCCACGTGGGGGCGGGCAAGAGACCCAGTACTTC. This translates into CASSMGPRGGGQETQYF.

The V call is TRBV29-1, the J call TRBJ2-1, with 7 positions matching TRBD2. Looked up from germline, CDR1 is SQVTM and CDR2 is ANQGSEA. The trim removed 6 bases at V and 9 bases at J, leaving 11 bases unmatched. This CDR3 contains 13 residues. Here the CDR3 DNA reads TGCAGCGTCGGGGCTAGCGGAGGGATTGAGCAGTTCTTC. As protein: CSVGASGGIEQFF.

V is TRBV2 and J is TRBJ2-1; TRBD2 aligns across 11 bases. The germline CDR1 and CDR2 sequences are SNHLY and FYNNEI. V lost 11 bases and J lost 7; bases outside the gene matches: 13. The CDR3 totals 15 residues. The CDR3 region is CALVRGSGGANEQFF. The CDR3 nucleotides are TGTGCCTTAGTGAGAGGTAGCGGGGGGGCAAATGAGCAGTTCTTC.

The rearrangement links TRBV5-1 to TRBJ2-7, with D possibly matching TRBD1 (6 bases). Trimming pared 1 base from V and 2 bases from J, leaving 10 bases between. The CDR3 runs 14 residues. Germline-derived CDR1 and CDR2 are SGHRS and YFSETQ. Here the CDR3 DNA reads TGCGCCAGCAGCTTGTTAAGGGGGACCTACGAGCAGTACTTC. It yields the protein CASSLLRGTYEQYF. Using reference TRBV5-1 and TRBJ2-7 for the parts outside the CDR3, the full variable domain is KAGVTQTPRYLIKTRGQQVTLSCSPISGHRSVSWYQQTPGQGLQFLFEYFSETQRNKGNFPGRFSGRQFSNSRSEMNVSTLELGDSALYLCASSLLRGTYEQYFGPGTRLTVT.

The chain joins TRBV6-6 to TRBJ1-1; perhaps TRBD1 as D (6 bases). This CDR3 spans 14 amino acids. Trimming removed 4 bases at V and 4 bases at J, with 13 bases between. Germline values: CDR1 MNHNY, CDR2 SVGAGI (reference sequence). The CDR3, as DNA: TGTGCCAGCAGTTTCGAGGGGGGGGCCACTGAAGCTTTCTTT. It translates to CASSFEGGATEAFF.

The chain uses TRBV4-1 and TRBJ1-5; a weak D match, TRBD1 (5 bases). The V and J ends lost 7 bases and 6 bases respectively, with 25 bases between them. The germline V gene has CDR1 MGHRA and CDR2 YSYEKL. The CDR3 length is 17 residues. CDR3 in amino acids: CASTYRGGGGGAQPQHF. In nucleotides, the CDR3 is TGCGCCAGCACCTATAGAGGCGGGGGTGGGGGTGCTCAGCCCCAGCATTTT.

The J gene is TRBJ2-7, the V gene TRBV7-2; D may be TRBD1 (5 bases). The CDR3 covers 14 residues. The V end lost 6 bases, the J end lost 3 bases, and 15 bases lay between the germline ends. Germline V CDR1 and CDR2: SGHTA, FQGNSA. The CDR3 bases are TGTGCCAGCAGAATAGAAGGGGTCCACTACGAGCAGTACTTC. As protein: CASRIEGVHYEQYF.

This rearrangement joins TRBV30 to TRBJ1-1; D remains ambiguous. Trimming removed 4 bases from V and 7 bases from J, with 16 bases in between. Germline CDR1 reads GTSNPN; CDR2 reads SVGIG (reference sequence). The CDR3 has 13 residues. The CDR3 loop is CAWIKVRVGEAFF. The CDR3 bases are TGTGCCTGGATTAAGGTGCGGGTTGGTGAAGCTTTCTTT.

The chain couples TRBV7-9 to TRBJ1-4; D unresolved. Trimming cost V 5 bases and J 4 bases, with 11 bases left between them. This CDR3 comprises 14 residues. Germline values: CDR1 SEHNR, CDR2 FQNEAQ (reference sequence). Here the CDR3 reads CASSDRDVNEKLFF. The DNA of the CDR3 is TGTGCCAGCAGCGACCGGGATGTTAATGAAAAACTGTTTTTT.

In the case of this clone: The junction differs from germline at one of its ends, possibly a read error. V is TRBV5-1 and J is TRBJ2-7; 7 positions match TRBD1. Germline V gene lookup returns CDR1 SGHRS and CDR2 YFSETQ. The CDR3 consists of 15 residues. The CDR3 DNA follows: TGCGCCAGCAGGGCCCAGAGGGACAGATCCTTAGGTGGGGACTTC. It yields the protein CASRAQRDRSLGGDF.

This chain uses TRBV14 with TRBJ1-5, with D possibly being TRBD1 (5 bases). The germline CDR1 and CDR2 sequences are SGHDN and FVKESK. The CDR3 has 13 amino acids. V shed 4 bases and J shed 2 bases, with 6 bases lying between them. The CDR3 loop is CASSLTGNQPQHF. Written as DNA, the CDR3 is TGTGCCAGCAGCCTGACAGGCAATCAGCCCCAGCATTTT. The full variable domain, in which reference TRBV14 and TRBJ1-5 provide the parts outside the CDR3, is EAGVTQFPSHSVIEKGQTVTLRCDPISGHDNLYWYRRVMGKEIKFLLHFVKESKQDESGMPNNRFLAERTGGTYSTLKVQPAELEDSGVYFCASSLTGNQPQHFGDGTRLSIL.

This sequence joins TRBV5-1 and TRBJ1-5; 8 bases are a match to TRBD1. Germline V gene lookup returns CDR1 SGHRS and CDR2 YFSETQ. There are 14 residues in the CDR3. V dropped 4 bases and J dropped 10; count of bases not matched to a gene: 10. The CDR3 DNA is TGCGCCAGCAGCCCCTCGGACAGGGTTGAACCCCAGCATTTT. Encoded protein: CASSPSDRVEPQHF.

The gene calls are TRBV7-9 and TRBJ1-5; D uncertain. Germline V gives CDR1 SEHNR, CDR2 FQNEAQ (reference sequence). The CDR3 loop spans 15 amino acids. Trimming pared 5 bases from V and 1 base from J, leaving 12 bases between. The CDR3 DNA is TGTGCCAGCAGCCCAGGCTCAGGCAGCAATCAGCCCCAGCATTTT. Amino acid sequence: CASSPGSGSNQPQHF.

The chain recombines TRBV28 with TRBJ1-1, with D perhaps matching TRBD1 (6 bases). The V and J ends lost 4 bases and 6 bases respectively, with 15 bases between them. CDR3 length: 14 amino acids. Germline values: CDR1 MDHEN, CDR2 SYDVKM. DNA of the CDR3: TGTGCCAGCAGTTCCGTAAGGGGGACCCCTGAAGCTTTCTTT. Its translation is CASSSVRGTPEAFF.